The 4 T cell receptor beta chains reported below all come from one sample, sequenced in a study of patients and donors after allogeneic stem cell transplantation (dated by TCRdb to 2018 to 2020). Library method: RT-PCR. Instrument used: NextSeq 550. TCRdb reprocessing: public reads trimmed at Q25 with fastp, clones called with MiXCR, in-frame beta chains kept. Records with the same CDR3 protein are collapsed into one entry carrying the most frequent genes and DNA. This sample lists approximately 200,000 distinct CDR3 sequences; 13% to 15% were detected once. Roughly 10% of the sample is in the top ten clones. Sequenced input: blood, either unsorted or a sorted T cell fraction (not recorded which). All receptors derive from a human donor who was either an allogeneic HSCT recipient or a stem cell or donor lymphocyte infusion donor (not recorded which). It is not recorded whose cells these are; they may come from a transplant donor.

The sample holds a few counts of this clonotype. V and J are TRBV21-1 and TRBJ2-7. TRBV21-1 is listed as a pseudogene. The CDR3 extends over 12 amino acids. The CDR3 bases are TGTGCCAGCAGCAAAGTGGCAAACGAGCAGTACTTC. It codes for CASSKVANEQYF.

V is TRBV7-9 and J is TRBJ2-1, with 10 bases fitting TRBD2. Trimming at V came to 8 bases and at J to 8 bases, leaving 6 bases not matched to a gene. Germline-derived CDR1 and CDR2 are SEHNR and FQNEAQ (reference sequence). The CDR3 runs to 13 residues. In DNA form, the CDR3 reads TGTGCCAGCCAGCGGGGGGGAATATATGAGCAGTTCTTC. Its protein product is CASQRGGIYEQFF.

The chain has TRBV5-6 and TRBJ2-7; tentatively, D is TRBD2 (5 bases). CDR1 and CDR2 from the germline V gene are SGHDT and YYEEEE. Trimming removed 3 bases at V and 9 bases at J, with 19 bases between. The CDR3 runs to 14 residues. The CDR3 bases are TGTGCCAGCAGCTCAGGACCGGGAATACCGGTGCAGTACTTC. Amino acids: CASSSGPGIPVQYF. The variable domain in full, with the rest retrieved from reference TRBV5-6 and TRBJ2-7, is DAGVTQSPTHLIKTRGQQVTLRCSPKSGHDTVSWYQQALGQGPQFIFQYYEEEERQRGNFPDRFSGHQFPNYSSELNVNALLLGDSALYLCASSSGPGIPVQYFGPGTRLTVT.

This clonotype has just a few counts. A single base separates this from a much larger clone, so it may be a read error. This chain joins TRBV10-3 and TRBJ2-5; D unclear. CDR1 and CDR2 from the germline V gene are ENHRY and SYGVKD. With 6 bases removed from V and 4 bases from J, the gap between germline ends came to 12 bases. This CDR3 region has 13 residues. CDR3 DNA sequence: TGTGCCATCAGCAGGACCACCACAGAGACCCAGTACTTC. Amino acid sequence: CAISRTTTETQYF.